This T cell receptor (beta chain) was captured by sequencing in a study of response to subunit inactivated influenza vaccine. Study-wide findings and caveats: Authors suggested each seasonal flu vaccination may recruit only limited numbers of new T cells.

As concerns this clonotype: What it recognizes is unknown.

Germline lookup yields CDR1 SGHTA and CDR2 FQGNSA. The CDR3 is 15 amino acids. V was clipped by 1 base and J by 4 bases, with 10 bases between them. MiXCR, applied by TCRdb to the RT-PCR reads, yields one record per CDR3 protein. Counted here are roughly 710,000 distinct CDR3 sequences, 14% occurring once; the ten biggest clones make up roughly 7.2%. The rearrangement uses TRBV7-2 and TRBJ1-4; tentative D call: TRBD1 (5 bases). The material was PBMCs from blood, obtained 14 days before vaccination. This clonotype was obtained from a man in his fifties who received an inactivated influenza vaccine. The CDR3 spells CASSLETALNEKLFF. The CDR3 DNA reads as TGTGCCAGCAGCTTAGAGACAGCTCTTAATGAAAAACTGTTTTTT.